A selection of T cell receptor beta chains follows, all from one sample in a study of blood T cell repertoires in COVID-19. Sequenced by immunoSEQ multiplex PCR; TCRdb stores in-frame clones only, minus some. Of about 200,000 clones listed, approximately 94% are singletons. The material sequenced was peripheral blood. Receptor source: a man aged 30 to 45 with COVID-19, enrolled during active disease. Each CDR3 is given with its conserved first and last residue. Each record gives: V gene, J gene, clone size, CDR3 length, D gene, CDR3 protein, CDR3 DNA. D genes are given only for firm matches. Clone size, where shown, is once, few, many, or a class for clones that have expanded.

>TRBV5-5|TRBJ1-2|.|15|TRBD1
CASSSTGAPNYGYTF
TGTGCCAGCAGCTCAACAGGGGCTCCTAACTATGGCTACACCTTC
>TRBV6-5|TRBJ1-5|.|14|.
CASSYSQADQPQHF
TGTGCCAGCAGTTACTCACAGGCCGATCAGCCCCAGCATTTT
>TRBV6-5|TRBJ1-1|.|15|.
CASSFLQGMNTEAFF
TGTGCCAGCAGTTTCCTACAGGGTATGAACACTGAAGCTTTCTTT
>TRBV25-1|TRBJ2-7|.|12|TRBD1
CASSTGADEQYF
TGTGCCAGCAGTACAGGGGCGGACGAGCAGTACTTC
>TRBV19|TRBJ1-2|.|13|TRBD1
CASSMGQNYGYTF
TGTGCCAGTAGCATGGGACAGAACTATGGCTACACCTTC
>TRBV9|TRBJ2-3|.|15|TRBD2
CASSVGTGGADTQYF
TGTGCCAGCAGCGTAGGAACGGGGGGGGCAGATACGCAGTATTTT
>TRBV2|TRBJ2-3|once|14|TRBD1
CASTRTGITDTQYF
TGTGCCAGCACCAGGACAGGGATCACAGATACGCAGTATTTT
>TRBV6-5|TRBJ2-1|.|11|.
CASRGAGEQFF
TGTGCCAGCAGGGGGGCGGGTGAGCAGTTCTTC
>TRBV2|TRBJ2-1|.|15|TRBD2
CASSVGTSGVNEQFF
TGTGCCAGCAGTGTGGGGACTAGCGGGGTTAATGAGCAGTTCTTC
>TRBV5-1|TRBJ2-7|once|15|.
CASSLASGEPYEQYF
TGCGCCAGCAGCCTTGCTTCAGGGGAGCCCTACGAGCAGTACTTC
>TRBV27|TRBJ1-4|.|15|TRBD1
CASSSQGAGDEKLFF
TGTGCCAGCAGTTCCCAGGGGGCGGGTGATGAAAAACTGTTTTTT
>TRBV9|TRBJ2-2|.|15|TRBD2
CASSALAGRNAELFF
TGTGCCAGCAGCGCCCTAGCGGGGCGAAATGCGGAGCTGTTTTTT
>TRBV2|TRBJ1-6|.|18|.
CASSEYNLRGEDNSPLHF
TGTGCCAGCAGTGAATATAATCTAAGGGGTGAGGATAATTCACCCCTCCACTTT
>TRBV5-1|TRBJ2-5|.|12|.
CASSRVGETQYF
TGCGCCAGCAGCCGGGTAGGTGAGACCCAGTACTTC
>TRBV27|TRBJ1-2|.|15|TRBD1
CASKFRPGQDYGYTF
TGTGCCAGCAAGTTTCGGCCGGGACAGGACTATGGCTACACCTTC
>TRBV5-1|TRBJ1-2|.|15|.
CASSSLRGTNYGYTF
TGCGCCAGCAGTTCTCTTAGGGGCACCAACTATGGCTACACCTTC
>TRBV7-3|TRBJ1-2|.|14|TRBD1
CASSLGQGLRGYTF
TGTGCCAGCAGCTTAGGACAGGGGCTTAGGGGCTACACCTTC
>TRBV4-1|TRBJ1-2|.|16|.
CASSQDPQGSHYGYTF
TGCGCCAGCAGCCAAGATCCGCAGGGGTCGCACTATGGCTACACCTTC
>TRBV20-1|TRBJ1-2|once|10|.
CSATSGGYTF
TGCAGTGCTACCTCAGGGGGCTACACCTTC
>TRBV5-1|TRBJ2-2|.|15|.
CASSLGAANTGELFF
TGCGCCAGCAGCTTGGGTGCGGCAAACACCGGGGAGCTGTTTTTT
>TRBV6-5|TRBJ2-6|.|14|.
CASSLVREANVLTF
TGTGCCAGCAGTTTGGTCCGGGAGGCCAACGTCCTGACTTTC
>TRBV2|TRBJ1-2|once|13|.
CASSETRGSGYTF
TGTGCCAGCAGTGAAACGAGGGGGTCCGGCTACACCTTC
>TRBV2|TRBJ1-6|.|12|.
CASNVQGSPLHF
TGTGCCAGCAATGTCCAGGGTTCACCCCTCCACTTT
>TRBV6-2/TRBV6-3|TRBJ1-6|.|16|TRBD1
CASSYRDRGYNSPLHF
TGTGCCAGCAGTTACAGGGACAGGGGTTATAATTCACCCCTCCACTTT
>TRBV3-1/TRBV3-2|TRBJ1-3|.|15|TRBD1
CASSQATGVGNTIYF
TGTGCCAGCAGCCAGGCCACAGGGGTCGGAAACACCATATATTTT
>TRBV2|TRBJ1-5|.|15|TRBD1
CASSSGTAESKPQHF
TGTGCCAGCAGCTCCGGGACAGCCGAATCAAAGCCCCAGCATTTT
>TRBV11-3|TRBJ2-7|.|13|TRBD1
CASSPTGSHEQYF
TGTGCCAGCAGCCCGACAGGGTCCCACGAGCAGTACTTC
>TRBV11-2|TRBJ2-1|.|14|TRBD1
CASRSGTGSNEQFF
TGTGCCAGCAGATCCGGGACAGGATCCAATGAGCAGTTCTTC
>TRBV30|TRBJ1-4|.|14|TRBD1
CAWSKANRGEKLFF
TGTGCCTGGAGTAAGGCGAACAGGGGTGAAAAACTGTTTTTT
>TRBV5-1|TRBJ2-5|.|13|TRBD1
CASSGTGQETQYF
TGCGCCAGCAGCGGGACAGGGCAAGAGACCCAGTACTTC
>TRBV29-1|TRBJ2-5|.|13|.
CSVEGTHQETQYF
TGCAGCGTTGAAGGTACACACCAAGAGACCCAGTACTTC
>TRBV2|TRBJ1-4|.|12|.
CASSRGEEKLFF
TGTGCCAGCAGCAGGGGCGAAGAAAAACTGTTTTTT
>TRBV28|TRBJ2-2|.|16|TRBD1
CASSLAGTGRTGELFF
TGTGCCAGCAGTCTGGCCGGGACAGGGCGGACCGGGGAGCTGTTTTTT
>TRBV5-4|TRBJ2-5|.|16|TRBD2
CASSFRLAGEGETQYF
TGTGCCAGCAGCTTCCGTCTAGCGGGGGAGGGGGAGACCCAGTACTTC
>TRBV6-4|TRBJ1-5|.|19|TRBD1
CASSDTFGQGLNSNQPQHF
TGTGCCAGCAGTGACACGTTCGGACAGGGCCTAAATAGCAATCAGCCCCAGCATTTT
>TRBV4-1|TRBJ2-7|.|17|.
CASSQEVAAGGPYEQYF
TGCGCCAGCAGCCAAGAGGTAGCGGCAGGTGGGCCCTACGAGCAGTACTTC
>TRBV7-9|TRBJ1-1|few|15|.
CASSLVFQGGTEAFF
TGTGCCAGCAGCTTAGTTTTCCAGGGAGGAACTGAAGCTTTCTTT
>TRBV3-1/TRBV3-2|TRBJ1-4|.|15|TRBD1
CASSPTTGANEKLFF
TGTGCCAGCAGCCCAACGACAGGGGCTAATGAAAAACTGTTTTTT
>TRBV27|TRBJ1-1|.|14|.
CASSLRGMFTEAFF
TGTGCCAGCAGTTTGCGGGGGATGTTCACTGAAGCTTTCTTT
>TRBV10-3|TRBJ1-1|.|14|TRBD1
CAISKGQGDTEAFF
TGTGCCATCAGTAAGGGACAGGGGGATACTGAAGCTTTCTTT
>TRBV5-1|TRBJ1-1|.|12|.
CASSLRGAEAFF
TGCGCCAGCAGCCTTCGGGGGGCTGAAGCTTTCTTT